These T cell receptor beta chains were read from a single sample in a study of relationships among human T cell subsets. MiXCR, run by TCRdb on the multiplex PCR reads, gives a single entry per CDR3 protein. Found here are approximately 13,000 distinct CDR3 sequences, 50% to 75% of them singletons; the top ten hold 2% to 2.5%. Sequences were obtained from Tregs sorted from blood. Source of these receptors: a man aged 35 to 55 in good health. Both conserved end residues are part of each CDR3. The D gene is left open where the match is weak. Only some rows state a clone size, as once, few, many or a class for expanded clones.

TGTGCCAGCAGGATATTACCGGGACTAGCGGGAGGGTACAATGAGCAGTTCTTC CASRILPGLAGGYNEQFF TRBJ2-1 TRBD2 few TRBV27
TGTGCTAGTGGGACCGGGACTCCACCCTACGAGCAGTACTTC CASGTGTPPYEQYF TRBJ2-7 - - TRBV12-5
TGTGCCAGCAGTGTAACTACCGCGGCTTCACCCCTCCACTTT CASSVTTAASPLHF TRBJ1-6 - - TRBV28
TGCGCCAGCAGGACCGGGCTAGCGGGGACAGATACGCAGTATTTT CASRTGLAGTDTQYF TRBJ2-3 TRBD2 - TRBV5-1
TGTGCCAGCAGCTCAAGGACTAGCGCCACCTACGAGCAGTACTTC CASSSRTSATYEQYF TRBJ2-7 TRBD2 - TRBV7-9
TGTGCCACCAGTGATGGGGGAACAGGGGGCGCAGATACGCAGTATTTT CATSDGGTGGADTQYF TRBJ2-3 TRBD1 - TRBV24-1
TGTGCCAGCAGCGCGTGGGTCTCCGATAATTCACCCCTCCACTTT CASSAWVSDNSPLHF TRBJ1-6 - - TRBV7-9
TGTGCCTGGAGTTCCCCGCCCAACTATGGCTACACCTTC CAWSSPPNYGYTF TRBJ1-2 - - TRBV30
TGCAGTGCTGTGGAGGGACTACAGGGCGGCACCTACAATGAGCAGTTCTTC CSAVEGLQGGTYNEQFF TRBJ2-1 - - TRBV20-1
TGTGCCAGCAGTTTAGGGATCGACTACGAGCAGTACTTC CASSLGIDYEQYF TRBJ2-7 - few TRBV28
TGTGCCAGCACAGGGGTCTCGCGAGAGGAGCAGTACTTC CASTGVSREEQYF TRBJ2-7 - - TRBV7-8
TGTGCCAGCAGTTCGGGACAGGGGGGAAATTCACCCCTCCACTTT CASSSGQGGNSPLHF TRBJ1-6 TRBD1 - TRBV6-5
TGTGCCAGCAGCTTAGCCCAGATCTCGCTGTTTTTT CASSLAQISLFF TRBJ2-2 - - TRBV11-2
TGTGCCAGCAGACTCACTAGCGGCCGACTAGATACGCAGTATTTT CASRLTSGRLDTQYF TRBJ2-3 TRBD2 few TRBV13
TGTGCCAGCGTCGAGGGGACTGGAAACACCATATATTTT CASVEGTGNTIYF TRBJ1-3 - once TRBV7-9
TGTGCCAGCAGGGCGGGGGGGTCATACAATGAGCAGTTCTTC CASRAGGSYNEQFF TRBJ2-1 TRBD2 - TRBV27
TGTGCCAGCAGCTCAACTAGCGGGAGATTCGAGCAGTACTTC CASSSTSGRFEQYF TRBJ2-7 TRBD2 few TRBV11-2
TGTGCCAGCAGTCCCAGGACTAGCGGAGAGAATACGCAGTATTTT CASSPRTSGENTQYF TRBJ2-3 TRBD2 - TRBV2
TGTGCCAGCAGCACGCGACAGGGCCACAATGAGCAGTTCTTC CASSTRQGHNEQFF TRBJ2-1 TRBD1 - TRBV11-2
TGTGCCAGCAGCTTAGGGTTCAGGGGGTCTCAAGAGACCCAGTACTTC CASSLGFRGSQETQYF TRBJ2-5 TRBD1 - TRBV11-2
TGCAGCGTTGAAGATGGGGGGGGTGAGCAGTTCTTC CSVEDGGGEQFF TRBJ2-1 TRBD2 - TRBV29-1
TGTGCCAGCAGCTTAGAATCGGCGACACGTAGGGAGACCCAGTACTTC CASSLESATRRETQYF TRBJ2-5 - - TRBV7-9
TGTGCCAGCAGTAAGCGAGAACCCTACGAGCAGTACTTC CASSKREPYEQYF TRBJ2-7 - once TRBV27
TGCACCAGCAGTCCGTCGCCTCAGCGGCCTTACGAGCAGTACTTC CTSSPSPQRPYEQYF TRBJ2-7 - medium-sized TRBV1
TGTGCCAGCAGCCCTAGAGGAATCGAGCAGTTCTTC CASSPRGIEQFF TRBJ2-1 - - TRBV7-9